This TCR beta chain appears in the sequencing data of a study of neurological immune-mediated disorders. The cDNA came from 5'RACE, which used 10-nucleotide random UMIs. In every sequencing run, more than 200 million TCR-beta sequences were generated from 15-18 subjects. TCRdb recomputed calls from the 5' RACE reads with MiXCR, one row per CDR3 protein. The sample consists of fewer than 60,000 distinct CDR3 sequences, roughly 14% of them appearing once. As to time point: longitudinal time-point 2. The unsorted libraries had their origin in 2 million PBMCs stored at -80 C. With respect to this clonotype: A much larger clone differs from this one at a single base, so this may be a read error.

The sequencing sample was made of PBMCs. The sequence was collected from a male donor with HTLV-1-associated myelopathy (HAM/TSP).

CDR3 protein: CASSETGGCNQPQHF. DNA for the CDR3: TGTGCCAGCAGCGAGACAGGGGGGTGTAATCAGCCCCAGCATTTT. The chain employs TRBV7-6 and TRBJ1-5, with 9 bases aligning to TRBD1. The V and J ends lost 5 bases and 4 bases, in that order; junction bases with no gene match: 6. The CDR3 loop spans 15 amino acids. Germline CDR1 is SGHVS and CDR2 is FNYEAQ.